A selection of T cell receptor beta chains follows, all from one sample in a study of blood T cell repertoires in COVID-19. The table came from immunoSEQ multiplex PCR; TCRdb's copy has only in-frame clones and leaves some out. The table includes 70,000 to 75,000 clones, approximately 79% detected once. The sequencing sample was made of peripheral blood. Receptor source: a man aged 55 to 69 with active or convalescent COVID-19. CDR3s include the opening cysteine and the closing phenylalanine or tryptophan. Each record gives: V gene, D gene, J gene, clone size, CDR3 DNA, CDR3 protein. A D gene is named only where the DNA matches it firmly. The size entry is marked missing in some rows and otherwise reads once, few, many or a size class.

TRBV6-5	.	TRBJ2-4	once	TGTGCCAGCAGTTACTCCCGGACATTAACATACATTCAGTACTTC	CASSYSRTLTYIQYF
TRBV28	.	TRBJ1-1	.	TGTGCCAGCAGTTTAGTAGGGGAAGCGCTGAACACTGAAGCTTTCTTT	CASSLVGEALNTEAFF
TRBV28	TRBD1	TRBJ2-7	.	TGTGCCAGCAGCTACCACAGGGGTACCTACGAGCAGTACTTC	CASSYHRGTYEQYF
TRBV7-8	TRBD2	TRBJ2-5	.	TGTGCCAGCAGCTCGCGGGGGGGCATTAGGGAGACCCAGTACTTC	CASSSRGGIRETQYF
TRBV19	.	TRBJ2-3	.	TGTGCCAGTAGCCAAAGACTCTCTACGCCCCTTTATACGCAGTATTTT	CASSQRLSTPLYTQYF
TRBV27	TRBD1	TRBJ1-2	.	TGTGCCAGCAGTCTCCTGACAGGGAAGCTCTTC	CASSLLTGKLF
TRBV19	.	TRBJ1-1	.	TGTGCCAGTAGTAGACAGGAGTACACTGAAGCTTTCTTT	CASSRQEYTEAFF
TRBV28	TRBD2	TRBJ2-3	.	TGTGCCAGCAGGGCTTTAGCGGGGCACGCCACTAGCACAGATACGCAGTATTTT	CASRALAGHATSTDTQYF
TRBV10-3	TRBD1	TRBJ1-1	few	TGTGCCATCAGTGAGGCAGGGGGCACTGAAGCTTTCTTT	CAISEAGGTEAFF
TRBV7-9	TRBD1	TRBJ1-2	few	TGTGCCAGCAGTAGAGGGGGCCTGGACGGCTACACCTTC	CASSRGGLDGYTF
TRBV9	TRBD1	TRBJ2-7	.	TGTGCCAGCAGCCCTCAAACGGGACAGGGAGCGACCTACGAGCAGTACTTC	CASSPQTGQGATYEQYF
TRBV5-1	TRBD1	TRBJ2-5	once	TGCGCCAGCAGCCCCCTCGTAGGACAGGGTTCTGAGACCCAGTACTTC	CASSPLVGQGSETQYF
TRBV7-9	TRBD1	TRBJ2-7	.	TGTGCCAGCAGCTTCAAACAGGGGAACGAGCAGTACTTC	CASSFKQGNEQYF
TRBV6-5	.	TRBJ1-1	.	TGTGCCACCGGGGGGCAGGGCCAGAACACTGAAGCTTTCTTT	CATGGQGQNTEAFF
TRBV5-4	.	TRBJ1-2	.	TGTGCCAGCAGCTTGGGACAGGACTTTAACTATGGCTACACCTTC	CASSLGQDFNYGYTF
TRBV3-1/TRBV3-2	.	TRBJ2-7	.	TGTGCCAGCAGCCAAGGGTTTAACTTATACGAGCAGTACTTC	CASSQGFNLYEQYF
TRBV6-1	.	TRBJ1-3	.	TGTGCCAGCAGTGAATGGCAGGCCAACTCTGGAAACACCATATATTTT	CASSEWQANSGNTIYF
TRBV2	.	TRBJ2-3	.	TGTGCCAGCAGACTAATCCTTAGCACAGATACGCAGTATTTT	CASRLILSTDTQYF
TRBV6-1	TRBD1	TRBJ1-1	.	TGTGCCAGCAGTGATGGGACAGGGAACACTGAAGCTTTCTTT	CASSDGTGNTEAFF
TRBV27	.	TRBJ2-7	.	TGTGCCAGCAGTTTTTCCAGTGGGACGCCCCAGGGGGAGCAGTACTTC	CASSFSSGTPQGEQYF
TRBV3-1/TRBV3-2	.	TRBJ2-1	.	TGTGCCAGCAGCCTTATATCAGCCTACAATGAGCAGTTCTTC	CASSLISAYNEQFF
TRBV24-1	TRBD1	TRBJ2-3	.	TGTGCCACCAGTGATAGTAGGACAGGCCCAGATACGCAGTATTTT	CATSDSRTGPDTQYF
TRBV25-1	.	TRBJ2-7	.	TGTGCCAGCAGTGAAAGAACGGGGGAGCAGTACTTC	CASSERTGEQYF
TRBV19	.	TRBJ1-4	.	TGTGCCACTACAGGCACAACTAATGAAAAACTGTTTTTT	CATTGTTNEKLFF
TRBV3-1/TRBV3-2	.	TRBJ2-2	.	TGTGCCAGCAGCCCTAGATACCCGGGGACCGGGGAGCTGTTTTTT	CASSPRYPGTGELFF
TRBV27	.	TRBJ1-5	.	TGTGCCAGCAGTTTAAGGAGGGGCGATCAGCCCCAGCATTTT	CASSLRRGDQPQHF
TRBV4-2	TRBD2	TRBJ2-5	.	TGTGCCAGCAGCCCCACCCTAAGGCCTAGCGGTCAAGAGACCCAGTACTTC	CASSPTLRPSGQETQYF
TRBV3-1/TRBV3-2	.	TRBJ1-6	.	TGTGCCAGCAGCCAAGATGGCACGACTGTCTCTAATTCACCCCTCCACTTT	CASSQDGTTVSNSPLHF
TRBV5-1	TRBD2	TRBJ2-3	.	TGCGCCAGCAGCTCCGGACTAGCGGGGGCAACAGATACGCAGTATTTT	CASSSGLAGATDTQYF
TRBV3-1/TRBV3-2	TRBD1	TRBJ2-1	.	TGTGCCAGCAGCCCCGGCCCTGCCGGGACAGGGGCCTATAATGAGCAGTTCTTC	CASSPGPAGTGAYNEQFF